This record looks at one TCR beta chain sequence and its context. At least 6 micrograms of total RNA were extracted per sample. This sample is part of a study of blood T cells in healthy people across ages. A second about 6 to 12 cycle PCR used barcoded and J-beta primers. Each CDR3 protein is one row after TCRdb ran MiXCR on the 5' RACE reads. The data contain hundreds of thousands of distinct CDR3 sequences, 58% of them seen just once; the ten biggest clones take up about 20%. The sequence derives from a young man in good health. Sequenced: blood.

The CDR3 here is CASSQGRRDRNSPLHF. As DNA, the CDR3 is TGCGCCAGCAGCCAAGGTCGGCGGGACAGAAATTCACCCCTCCACTTT. The chain joins TRBV4-3 to TRBJ1-6, with 7 nucleotides matching TRBD1. With 1 base clipped from V and 7 bases from J, the junction kept 7 bases outside the gene matches. The CDR3 sequence is 16 residues long. CDR1 LGHNA and CDR2 YSLEER come from the germline V gene.